This record looks at one T cell receptor beta chain sequence and its context. No antigen is known for it. The PCR was carried out with 60 Vbeta primers and 13 Jbeta primers. Using immunoSEQ multiplex PCR, the repertoire was profiled, and TCRdb retains in-frame clones only, with some absent. The table includes over 150,000 clones, approximately 79% detected once. These data originate in a study of cytomegalovirus exposure and HLA in healthy donors. Whole-study results and caveats: Researchers reported in a later analysis that a missense DCLRE1C variant was tied to TCR beta V- and J-gene trimming.

This CDR3 has 16 amino acids. Germline CDR1 SGHDT, CDR2 YYEEEE. V dropped 5 bases and J dropped 0 bases, with 15 bases sitting between them. The V gene is TRBV5-6, the J gene TRBJ2-1, with D perhaps matching TRBD2 (6 bases). The sequencing sample was made of PBMCs. This sequence originates from a man aged 35 to 55 in good health and CMV-seronegative. Written as DNA, the CDR3 is TGTGCCAGCAGGCGCGTAGCGGATAGCTCCTACAATGAGCAGTTCTTC. It yields the protein CASRRVADSSYNEQFF.